This passage covers 32 T cell receptor beta chains from one sample sequenced in a study of blood T cell repertoires in COVID-19. Profiling relied on immunoSEQ multiplex PCR, and the TCRdb table lists in-frame clones only, not all of them. The sample holds roughly 180,000 clones, 80% seen once. Sequencing was carried out using PBMCs or T cells enriched from blood (not recorded which). The origin of the receptors is a man aged 55 to 70 who had been exposed to COVID-19.

This rearrangement joins TRBV9 to TRBJ2-7; the D gene is possibly TRBD2 (5 bases). Germline V CDR1 and CDR2: SGDLS, YYNGEE. V gave up 4 bases and J gave up 7 bases, with 24 bases separating them. The CDR3 covers 16 residues. In DNA, the CDR3 is TGTGCCAGCAGCCCCGACCCGGATCGCCCAACGGGGGAGCAGTACTTC. It specifies CASSPDPDRPTGEQYF.

V is TRBV7-8 and J is TRBJ1-2, with 8 positions matching TRBD1. Germline V lookup: CDR1 SGHVS, CDR2 FQNEAQ. CDR3 length: 15 residues. V gave up 0 bases and J gave up 3 bases; unmatched junction bases: 3. The CDR3 coding sequence is TGTGCCAGCAGCTTAGCCCCAGGGGGCGACTATGGCTACACCTTC. Its protein product is CASSLAPGGDYGYTF.

This clone was detected only a few times. V and J are TRBV29-1 and TRBJ1-5, with 8 bases aligning to TRBD1. The CDR3 sequence is 15 residues long. V lost 5 bases to trimming and J lost 4 bases; unmatched junction nucleotides: 10. The V gene's germline CDR1 is SQVTM and CDR2 ANQGSEA. The CDR3 sequence is CSVSVGQGINQPQHF. DNA for the CDR3: TGCAGCGTTAGTGTCGGACAGGGCATAAATCAGCCCCAGCATTTT.

This rearrangement joins TRBV5-6 to TRBJ1-1, with TRBD1 matching over 12 bases. The J segment lost 1 base and the V segment lost 4 bases, leaving 5 bases of the junction unmatched. Germline V gene lookup returns CDR1 SGHDT and CDR2 YYEEEE. The CDR3 has 16 amino acids. CDR3 amino acids: CASSEGTGGKNTEAFF. The CDR3 bases are TGTGCCAGCAGCGAAGGGACAGGGGGCAAGAACACTGAAGCTTTCTTT. Supplemented by reference TRBV5-6 and TRBJ1-1, the full variable domain reads DAGVTQSPTHLIKTRGQQVTLRCSPKSGHDTVSWYQQALGQGPQFIFQYYEEEERQRGNFPDRFSGHQFPNYSSELNVNALLLGDSALYLCASSEGTGGKNTEAFFGQGTRLTVV.

The table lists this clone with a few counts. The chain uses TRBV9 and TRBJ2-3, with 9 bases that match TRBD1. The junction had 13 bases not matched to a gene; V was cut back by 3 bases and J by 5 bases. This CDR3 has 17 residues. Germline V lookup: CDR1 SGDLS, CDR2 YYNGEE. CDR3 amino acids: CASSAQRTGGWVDTQYF. CDR3 coding DNA: TGTGCCAGCAGCGCCCAACGAACAGGGGGCTGGGTAGATACGCAGTATTTT. The full variable domain, in which reference TRBV9 and TRBJ2-3 provide the parts outside the CDR3, is DSGVTQTPKHLITATGQRVTLRCSPRSGDLSVYWYQQSLDQGLQFLIQYYNGEERAKGNILERFSAQQFPDLHSELNLSSLELGDSALYFCASSAQRTGGWVDTQYFGPGTRLTVL.

V and J are TRBV24-1 and TRBJ2-3, with 12 bases matching TRBD2. V was clipped by 7 bases and J by 6 bases; unmatched bases: 4. CDR1 and CDR2 from the germline V gene are KGHDR and SFDVKD. The CDR3 extends over 14 amino acids. CDR3 DNA: TGTGCCACCAGCAGGACTAGCGGGAAGGATACGCAGTATTTT. It specifies CATSRTSGKDTQYF.

This clone came up many times. V is TRBV19 and J is TRBJ1-5; 7 bases map to TRBD1. The germline CDR1 and CDR2 sequences are LNHDA and SQIVND (reference sequence). The CDR3 consists of 15 residues. Trimming at V came to 7 bases and at J to 2 bases, leaving 8 bases not matched to a gene. The CDR3 sequence: CASKNDRAGNQPQHF. The CDR3 nucleotides are TGTGCCAGTAAAAACGACAGGGCAGGCAATCAGCCCCAGCATTTT. Full variable domain (rest looked up from reference TRBV19 and TRBJ1-5): DGGITQSPKYLFRKEGQNVTLSCEQNLNHDAMYWYRQDPGQGLRLIYYSQIVNDFQKGDIAEGYSVSREKKESFPLTVTSAQKNPTAFYLCASKNDRAGNQPQHFGDGTRLSIL.

This clone was picked up one time. This rearrangement joins TRBV30 to TRBJ2-1, with a tentative D call TRBD2 (7 bases). Germline V gene data show CDR1 as GTSNPN and CDR2 as SVGIG (reference sequence). V was clipped by 1 base and J by 12 bases, with 16 bases between them. The CDR3 contains 13 residues. The CDR3 bases are TGTGCCTGGAGTGGGAGGGGGGGGACTTTGCAGTTCTTC. Translation gives CAWSGRGGTLQFF.

CDR3 bases: TGTGCCAGCAGCACGAACCCAGGGGCTGGGCAGCCCCAGCATTTT. Translated: CASSTNPGAGQPQHF. The rearrangement joins TRBV3-1 (or the pseudogene TRBV3-2) to TRBJ1-5; D might be TRBD1 (6 bases). Per germline, CDR1 LGHDT and CDR2 YNNKEL (reference sequence). The germline V and J ends were trimmed by 5 bases and 7 bases, with 18 bases remaining between them. The CDR3 sequence is 15 residues long.

The chain has TRBV27 and TRBJ1-2; D remains ambiguous. V was trimmed by 2 bases and J by 4 bases, leaving 8 bases between them. Germline V gene data show CDR1 as MNHEY and CDR2 as SMNVEV (reference sequence). The CDR3 consists of 13 residues. The CDR3 DNA reads as TGTGCCAGCAGTTTAACCAGATTCTATGGCTACACCTTC. Translation: CASSLTRFYGYTF.

The gene calls are TRBV3-1 (or the pseudogene TRBV3-2) and TRBJ2-6; D might be TRBD1 (5 bases). The V gene lost 1 base and the J gene lost 2 bases, with 6 bases spanning the gap. CDR1 LGHDT and CDR2 YNNKEL come from the germline V gene (reference sequence). CDR3 size: 15 residues. CDR3 DNA sequence: TGTGCCAGCAGCCAAGCCAGGGCTGGGGCCAACGTCCTGACTTTC. It codes for CASSQARAGANVLTF.

The rearrangement links TRBV21-1 to TRBJ1-5; the D segment call TRBD1 is taken from the table without a DNA check. TRBV21-1 is given as a pseudogene. This CDR3 region has 18 residues. The CDR3 region has the DNA TGTGCCAGCAGCCCTCAACACCAAGGGGGCCTTAGCAATCAGCCCCAGCATTTT. It encodes CASSPQHQGGLSNQPQHF.

The CDR3 protein is CASSLGLGEQFF. In DNA, the CDR3 is TGTGCCAGCAGCTTGGGGCTAGGTGAGCAGTTCTTC. The chain joins TRBV5-6 to TRBJ2-1; D not resolved. CDR1 is SGHDT, CDR2 YYEEEE, per germline. The CDR3 sequence is 12 residues long. V was trimmed by 0 bases and J by 9 bases, leaving 7 bases between them.

The J gene is TRBJ1-6, the V gene TRBV24-1; D is unclear. This CDR3 region has 15 residues. The V end was cut by 6 bases, the J end by 0 bases, with 8 bases between. Germline assignment: CDR1 KGHDR and CDR2 SFDVKD. CDR3 sequence reads: CATSSGSSYNSPLHF. DNA of the CDR3: TGTGCCACCAGTTCCGGGAGCTCCTATAATTCACCCCTCCACTTT.

The chain uses TRBV5-4 and TRBJ2-1, with 10 bases aligning to TRBD1. The germline V gene encodes CDR1 SGHNT and CDR2 YYREEE (reference sequence). There are 14 residues in the CDR3. After removal of 7 bases from V and 9 bases from J, the junction contained 10 bases not matched to a gene. CDR3 DNA: TGTGCCAGCTCCCCGGGACAGGGGAGGAGTGAGCAGTTCTTC. Protein: CASSPGQGRSEQFF.

The chain uses TRBV19 and TRBJ1-6; D is perhaps TRBD1 (6 bases). With 10 bases removed from V and 1 base from J, the gap between germline ends came to 14 bases. The CDR3 covers 15 residues. The germline CDR1 and CDR2 sequences are LNHDA and SQIVND (reference sequence). The DNA for the CDR3 is TGTGCCACCTCGGAGACAGGATCCTATAATTCACCCCTCCACTTT. It yields the protein CATSETGSYNSPLHF.

The J gene is TRBJ2-3, the V gene TRBV7-3, with D possibly being TRBD1 (6 bases). Germline-derived CDR1 and CDR2 are SGHTA and FQGTGA. Trimming took 5 bases from V and 2 from J, leaving 11 bases between them. The CDR3 loop spans 14 amino acids. This CDR3 is CASSPGDATDTQYF. The CDR3 coding sequence is TGTGCCAGCAGCCCAGGGGACGCCACAGATACGCAGTATTTT. The full variable domain, with the rest looked up from reference TRBV7-3 and TRBJ2-3, is GAGVSQTPSNKVTEKGKYVELRCDPISGHTALYWYRQSLGQGPEFLIYFQGTGAADDSGLPNDRFFAVRPEGSVSTLKIQRTERGDSAVYLCASSPGDATDTQYFGPGTRLTVL.

The rearrangement joins TRBV6-1 to TRBJ2-7, with TRBD1 identical over 9 bases. V shed 0 bases, J shed 0 bases, and the junction held 9 bases outside the gene matches. The CDR3 is made up of 18 amino acids. Per germline, CDR1 MNHNS and CDR2 SASEGT. CDR3 coding DNA: TGTGCCAGCAGTGAAGCGATTTCTACAGGGGGCCTCTCCTACGAGCAGTACTTC. It yields the protein CASSEAISTGGLSYEQYF.

The chain has TRBV27 and TRBJ1-2, with unresolved D. CDR1 and CDR2 (germline): MNHEY, SMNVEV (reference sequence). Trimming cost V 0 bases and J 3 bases, with 17 bases left between them. This CDR3 contains 17 residues. The CDR3 region has the DNA TGTGCCAGCAGTTTATCTTTCGCGGGTGTCGGGTACTATGGCTACACCTTC. It is translated as CASSLSFAGVGYYGYTF.

The CDR3: CASSRAQGSPFGGEQYF. The DNA for the CDR3 is TGCGCCAGTTCTCGTGCCCAGGGATCGCCCTTCGGGGGTGAGCAGTACTTC. V and J are TRBV10-2 and TRBJ2-7; maybe TRBD2 (6 bases). Germline V gives CDR1 WSHSY, CDR2 SAAADI. V shed 9 bases and J shed 7 bases, with 31 bases lying between them. The CDR3 length is 17 residues.

This chain joins TRBV19 and TRBJ1-5; 7 bases line up with TRBD1. This CDR3 is 16 amino acids long. V lost 0 bases and J lost 4; bases outside the gene matches: 6. The V gene's germline CDR1 is LNHDA and CDR2 SQIVND (reference sequence). Written as DNA, the CDR3 is TGTGCCAGTAGTATAGATGGACAGGTGAGGAATCAGCCCCAGCATTTT. Its translation is CASSIDGQVRNQPQHF.

The rearrangement links TRBV19 to TRBJ2-5, with D maybe TRBD1 (5 bases). The V gene lost 3 bases and the J gene lost 2 bases, with 7 bases spanning the gap. Per germline, CDR1 LNHDA and CDR2 SQIVND (reference sequence). This CDR3 has 13 amino acids. The CDR3 is CASSISGQETQYF. In nucleotides, the CDR3 is TGTGCCAGTAGTATTTCAGGGCAAGAGACCCAGTACTTC.

The V call is TRBV14, the J call TRBJ2-7, with D possibly being TRBD1 (6 bases). The V gene lost 5 bases and the J gene lost 5 bases, with 16 bases spanning the gap. This CDR3 is built from 14 residues. The germline V gene encodes CDR1 SGHDN and CDR2 FVKESK. Written as DNA, the CDR3 is TGTGCCAGCAGCTGGGCTTTATCAGGGGACGAGCAGTACTTC. Translation: CASSWALSGDEQYF. Full variable domain (rest looked up from reference TRBV14 and TRBJ2-7): EAGVTQFPSHSVIEKGQTVTLRCDPISGHDNLYWYRRVMGKEIKFLLHFVKESKQDESGMPNNRFLAERTGGTYSTLKVQPAELEDSGVYFCASSWALSGDEQYFGPGTRLTVT.

The chain is built from TRBV28 and TRBJ2-5, with 7 positions matching TRBD1. The ends lost 10 bases at V and 4 bases at J; junction bases unmatched: 12. Germline values: CDR1 MDHEN, CDR2 SYDVKM. The CDR3 is made up of 14 amino acids. In DNA, the CDR3 is TGTGCCATCCCATCTGTTAGGGGGCGAGAGACCCAGTACTTC. Its protein product is CAIPSVRGRETQYF.

The J gene is TRBJ2-7, the V gene TRBV11-2; 11 bases agree with TRBD1. The V segment lost 5 bases and the J segment 3 bases; nucleotides outside the gene matches: 12. This CDR3 contains 17 residues. CDR1 and CDR2 (germline): SGHAT, FQNNGV. The CDR3 DNA is TGTGCCAGCAGCCCTCCGGGACAGGGGGTTTACGGCTACGAGCAGTACTTC. Protein product: CASSPPGQGVYGYEQYF.

This clone was seen a handful of times. The genes are TRBV19 and TRBJ2-7; TRBD2 matches at 9 bases. The CDR3 contains 17 residues. The junction had 7 bases not matched to a gene; V was cut back by 1 base and J by 0 bases. Germline lookup yields CDR1 LNHDA and CDR2 SQIVND (reference sequence). DNA of the CDR3: TGTGCCAGTAGTATAGGCCTAGCGGGGTGGGGCTCCTACGAGCAGTACTTC. Its translation is CASSIGLAGWGSYEQYF.

The rearrangement links TRBV7-2 to TRBJ2-2; D remains ambiguous. Trimming cost V 1 base and J 4 bases, with 7 bases left between them. The CDR3 is made up of 14 amino acids. The germline V gene encodes CDR1 SGHTA and CDR2 FQGNSA. The chain's CDR3 is CASSLDGSTGELFF. The DNA of the CDR3 is TGTGCCAGCAGCTTAGACGGGTCCACCGGGGAGCTGTTTTTT.

This chain uses TRBV10-3 with TRBJ2-6; the match to TRBD2 covers 10 bases. Germline CDR1 ENHRY, CDR2 SYGVKD. The CDR3 runs to 20 residues. V dropped 4 bases and J dropped 4; count of bases not matched to a gene: 16. CDR3 in DNA: TGTGCCATCAGTGCCCATTTATTACTAGCGGGGATCCTCGGGGCCAACGTCCTGACTTTC. This encodes CAISAHLLLAGILGANVLTF.

The DNA of the CDR3 is TGTGCCAGTAGTATTCAGTTAGGGGTTACAGATACGCAGTATTTT. Translated, it gives CASSIQLGVTDTQYF. The chain has TRBV19 and TRBJ2-3, with a weak D call TRBD1 (5 bases). V lost 3 bases and J lost 3, with 13 bases in between. The CDR3 has 15 residues. Germline loops: CDR1 LNHDA, CDR2 SQIVND (reference sequence).

The rearrangement uses TRBV11-2 and TRBJ1-4; possibly TRBD1 for D (6 bases). Trimming pared 6 bases from V and 2 bases from J, leaving 7 bases between. CDR1 is SGHAT and CDR2 is FQNNGV in the germline V gene. This CDR3 is 13 amino acids long. Written as DNA, the CDR3 is TGTGCCAGCAGTCAGGGGACTAATGAAAAACTGTTTTTT. Translation: CASSQGTNEKLFF.

The table lists this clone with many counts. This chain joins TRBV10-2 and TRBJ1-2, with D possibly TRBD1 on 5 matching bases. Deletions cut 5 bases from V and 8 bases from J, with 21 bases between. The CDR3 covers 15 residues. Germline loops: CDR1 WSHSY, CDR2 SAAADI. CDR3 coding DNA: TGCGCCAGCAGTTCCCTGGGGCCCAGCTCCTGGGGCTACACCTTC. It specifies CASSSLGPSSWGYTF.

Details on this clone: Other DNA sequences in the same sample also yield this CDR3. This rearrangement joins TRBV19 to TRBJ1-6; no firm D call. Germline loops: CDR1 LNHDA, CDR2 SQIVND (reference sequence). Trimming removed 3 bases at V and 6 bases at J, with 3 bases between. The CDR3 length is 12 residues. CDR3 in DNA: TGTGCCAGTAGTATCGGTAATTCACCCCTCCACTTT. As protein: CASSIGNSPLHF.